The clone carrying this T cell receptor (beta chain) was detected a few times. Its target is unknown. This sample was included in a study of T cells in Graves' hyperthyroidism and ophthalmopathy. About the study: Specimen type is peripheral blood, collected at initial diagnosis prior to any treatment. Study-wide results and limits: Ophthalmopathy onset followed model prediction by a median about six months. Also found in blood were most expanded thyroid clonotypes above 0.001.

Authors of the study amplified TCR beta CDR3 regions from RNA transcripts. Researchers ran a first-round RT-PCR on the TCR CDR3 using the HTBI primer set. TCRdb itself ran the multiplex PCR reads through MiXCR, one entry per CDR3 protein. Altogether approximately 590,000 distinct CDR3 sequences are present, roughly 14% being singletons, with the ten largest covering 7.3%. V was pared by 0 bases and J by 5 bases, with 11 bases between. The CDR3 consists of 14 residues. Germline assignment: CDR1 SGHRS and CDR2 YFSETQ. Hyperthyroidism in the patients, aged 18 to 65, was newly diagnosed and under 2 months in duration.

Sequencing input: blood. The receptor comes from a woman aged 25 to 39 with Graves' hyperthyroidism. This chain links TRBV5-1 with TRBJ1-1, with D possibly being TRBD1 (5 bases). For the CDR3, the DNA is TGCGCCAGCAGCTTGGACGGGGGAATAACTGAAGCTTTCTTT. This gives the protein CASSLDGGITEAFF.